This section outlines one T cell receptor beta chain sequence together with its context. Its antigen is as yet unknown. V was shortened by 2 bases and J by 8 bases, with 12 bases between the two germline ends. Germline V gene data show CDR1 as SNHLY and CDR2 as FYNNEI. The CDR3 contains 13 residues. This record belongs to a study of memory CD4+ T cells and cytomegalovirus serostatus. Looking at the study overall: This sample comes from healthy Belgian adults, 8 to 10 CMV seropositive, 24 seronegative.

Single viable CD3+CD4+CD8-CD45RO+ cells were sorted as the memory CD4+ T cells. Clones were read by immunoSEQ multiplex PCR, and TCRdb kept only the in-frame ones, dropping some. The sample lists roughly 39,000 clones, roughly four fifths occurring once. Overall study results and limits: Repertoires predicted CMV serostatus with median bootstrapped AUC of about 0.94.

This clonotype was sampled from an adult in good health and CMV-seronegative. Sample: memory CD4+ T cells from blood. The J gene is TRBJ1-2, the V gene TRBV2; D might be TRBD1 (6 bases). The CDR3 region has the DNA TGTGCCAGCAGTGAACGCAGGGGCCACGGCTACACCTTC. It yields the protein CASSERRGHGYTF.